This TCR beta chain comes out of a study of lung T cells in sarcoidosis with Löfgren's syndrome (dated by TCRdb to 2015 to 2018). As for the study more broadly: Sarcoidosis was characterized as a granulomatous, predominantly pulmonary disease marked by accumulation of CD4+ T cells in bronchoalveolar lavage fluid. The repertoire analyses focused on Löfgren's syndrome patients.

TCRdb lists the instrument as Illumina MiSeq. TCRdb redid the processing of the public reads, applying fastp at Q25 and MiXCR, and retained in-frame beta chains. Rows are combined by CDR3 protein, so each entry shows the most common genes and DNA. Within this sample are more than 50,000 distinct CDR3 sequences, with 21% of them counted one time only. The ten largest account for approximately 2.2% of the sample. The study at large found these results: In alphabeta pairing analysis, TRAV12-1 was found to pair preferentially with TRBV2, and CDR3 homology was shown by the resulting paired TCRs. Compared with control subjects, Lofgren's syndrome patients reportedly showed the greatest expansion in the V gene segments TRAV12-1 and TRBV2. Recognition of a sarcoidosis-associated antigen was only suggested; the antigen itself remained putative and unidentified. CDR3 motifs in TRAV12-1 and TRBV2 were reported to be shared across several Lofgren's syndrome patients, which suggests public CD4+ TCR repertoires.

The sample holds many counts of this clonotype. Its cognate antigen has yet to be identified. No quality values exist for individual bases; no much larger clone is one base distant. The CDR3 has 18 amino acids, counting the end cysteine and phenylalanine. Only the CDR3 part of the read is kept: 54 bases, read in frame from the first base. Trimming leaves V shorter by 4 bases and J shorter by 0 bases, with the junction holding 6 bases beyond the gene matches. In the germline V gene (reference sequence), CDR1 corresponds to SEHNR and CDR2 to FQNEAQ. The source is a human donor with sarcoidosis (Löfgren's syndrome or another form), or a control subject (not recorded which). The sequence links TRBV7-9 to TRBJ2-1, with TRBD2 matching 13 junction bases. Source material: CD4+ T cells from PBMCs. The base sequence is TGTGCCAGCAGCTCCCGGACTAGCGGGAGACGCTCCTACAATGAGCAGTTCTTC. It is translated as CASSSRTSGRRSYNEQFF.